This is a list of T cell receptor beta chains from one sample in a study of blood T cells in healthy people across ages. TCRdb fed the 5' RACE reads into MiXCR, producing one record per CDR3 protein. This sample has approximately 850,000 distinct CDR3 sequences, with around 43% found just once. What was sequenced was blood. The source is a man between 60 and 70 years old in good health. CDR3s include the opening cysteine and the closing phenylalanine or tryptophan. Each record gives: clone size, J gene, V gene, D gene, CDR3 protein, CDR3 DNA. A D gene is named only where the DNA matches it firmly. A clone size is listed for some rows: how often the clone was seen (once, few, many), or a class if it is expanded.

once TRBJ1-1 TRBV5-1 NA CASSVDSRNTEAFF TGCGCCAGCAGCGTGGACAGTCGGAACACTGAAGCTTTCTTT
NA TRBJ2-7 TRBV6-2/TRBV6-3 TRBD1 CASRKNWQGERNEQYF TGTGCCAGCAGGAAGAATTGGCAGGGGGAAAGGAACGAGCAGTACTTC
NA TRBJ2-1 TRBV5-4 NA CASSLVVSGVDEQFF TGTGCCAGCAGCTTAGTGGTTTCCGGGGTGGATGAGCAGTTCTTC
once TRBJ2-1 TRBV6-2/TRBV6-3 NA CASSQGRAYNEQFF TGTGCCAGCAGCCAGGGGAGGGCTTACAATGAGCAGTTCTTC
NA TRBJ2-7 TRBV12-3/TRBV12-4 NA CASSLKSTMPAYEQYF TGTGCCAGCAGTTTAAAGTCGACTATGCCGGCCTACGAGCAGTACTTC
NA TRBJ2-3 TRBV24-1 NA CATAGSTDTQYF TGTGCCACTGCAGGGTCCACAGATACGCAGTATTTT
NA TRBJ2-7 TRBV4-3 TRBD2 CASSPARGFYEQYF TGCGCCAGCAGTCCGGCGCGGGGGTTCTACGAGCAGTACTTC
few TRBJ1-2 TRBV15 NA CATSIGGGYGYTF TGTGCCACCAGCATAGGGGGAGGTTATGGCTACACCTTC
NA TRBJ2-5 TRBV7-2 TRBD2 CASSYGLAGGEETQYF TGTGCCAGCAGCTACGGACTAGCGGGGGGGGAAGAGACCCAGTACTTC
few TRBJ2-5 TRBV7-2 NA CASSEGRPETQYF TGTGCCAGCAGCGAGGGACGGCCCGAGACCCAGTACTTC
NA TRBJ1-2 TRBV7-6 TRBD1 CASSLAGTGGELHGYTF TGTGCCAGCAGCTTAGCCGGGACAGGGGGCGAGTTGCATGGCTACACCTTC
NA TRBJ2-3 TRBV2 TRBD2 CASSVLAGAIDTQYF TGTGCCAGCAGTGTCCTAGCGGGGGCGATAGATACGCAGTATTTT
NA TRBJ1-2 TRBV6-1 NA CASTTGIPGYTF TGTGCCAGCACTACAGGGATTCCGGGCTACACCTTC
NA TRBJ2-5 TRBV14 NA CASSSFRDAMGETQYF TGTGCCAGCAGCTCGTTCCGGGACGCCATGGGGGAGACCCAGTACTTC
NA TRBJ2-1 TRBV5-1 NA CATGSGDPYNEQFF TGCGCCACCGGGAGTGGGGACCCCTACAATGAGCAGTTCTTC
NA TRBJ2-1 TRBV20-1 TRBD2 CSARSGGYNEQFF TGCAGTGCTAGATCGGGAGGATACAATGAGCAGTTCTTC
NA TRBJ2-5 TRBV11-2 NA CASSPRRREGETQYF TGTGCCAGCAGCCCAAGGAGGAGGGAAGGGGAGACCCAGTACTTC
NA TRBJ1-5 TRBV10-3 TRBD1 CAISETLGTGSTQHF TGTGCCATCAGTGAAACTCTTGGGACAGGATCGACCCAGCATTTT
few TRBJ2-5 TRBV18 TRBD2 CASSGTTQETQYF TGTGCCAGCTCTGGGACTACCCAAGAGACCCAGTACTTC
few TRBJ1-5 TRBV5-1 NA CASSFDEGQPQHF TGCGCCAGCAGCTTTGACGAGGGTCAGCCCCAGCATTTT
NA TRBJ1-2 TRBV7-9 NA CASSLNPPGTSGGYTF TGTGCCAGCAGCTTAAACCCTCCCGGGACTTCGGGTGGCTACACCTTC
NA TRBJ1-5 TRBV20-1 TRBD1 CSARIAGGKYSNQPQHF TGCAGTGCTAGAATCGCAGGGGGGAAATATAGCAATCAGCCCCAGCATTTT
NA TRBJ2-7 TRBV10-3 NA CAISGLLLEQYF TGTGCCATCAGTGGACTTCTTCTCGAGCAGTACTTC
few TRBJ1-2 TRBV12-3/TRBV12-4 NA CASTQGPYGYTF TGTGCCAGCACTCAGGGACCGTATGGCTACACCTTC
NA TRBJ2-3 TRBV5-1 NA CASSLTGFGTDTQYF TGCGCCAGCAGCTTGACAGGGTTTGGCACAGATACGCAGTATTTT
NA TRBJ1-6 TRBV9 TRBD1 CASSVVDRGNSPLHF TGTGCCAGCAGCGTAGTGGACAGGGGAAACTCACCCCTCCACTTT
NA TRBJ2-5 TRBV12-3/TRBV12-4 NA CASTFRLGGKETQYF TGTGCCAGCACCTTCCGGCTAGGGGGAAAAGAGACCCAGTACTTC
once TRBJ2-2 TRBV5-1 NA CASSPGHVSSGELFF TGCGCCAGCAGCCCGGGACACGTCAGTTCCGGGGAGCTGTTTTTT
NA TRBJ1-2 TRBV4-1 NA CASSQTVLYGYTF TGCGCCAGCAGCCAAACAGTTCTCTATGGCTACACCTTC